This T cell receptor beta chain was sequenced during a study of cytomegalovirus exposure and HLA in healthy donors. The PCR had 60 Vbeta and 13 Jbeta primers. Using immunoSEQ multiplex PCR, the repertoire was profiled, and TCRdb retains in-frame clones only, with some absent. Found here are under 100,000 clones, over 60% of them singletons; the top ten hold less than 4%. The CDR3 is made up of 17 amino acids. V gave up 3 bases and J gave up 1 base; unmatched junction bases: 8. Germline values: CDR1 SEHNR, CDR2 FQNEAQ (reference sequence). Donors likely had unrecorded immune exposures despite being nominally healthy when sampled. Study results and limitations: Approximately 18,000 TCR beta sequences were associated with HLA alleles at 0.05 false discovery rate in a later analysis.

About this clone: The antigen is unknown.

This TCR was sampled from a man in his forties or fifties in good health and CMV-seronegative. Material for sequencing was PBMCs. The chain carries TRBV7-9 and TRBJ2-3; TRBD2 aligns across 9 bases. The CDR3 coding sequence is TGTGCCAGCAGCTTCGGGTTAGCGGGGGCCCGCACAGATACGCAGTATTTT. Its protein is CASSFGLAGARTDTQYF.